This is a list of T cell receptor beta chains from one sample in a study of early T cells in non-severe SARS-CoV-2 infection. Via MiXCR, TCRdb re-called the 5' RACE reads, giving one row per CDR3 protein. The sample contains tens of thousands of distinct CDR3 sequences, more than 9% of which appear only once. Sequenced sample: whole blood. These receptors were obtained from an adult who was a healthcare worker with PCR-confirmed SARS-CoV-2 infection or an uninfected control (not recorded which). CDR3s include the opening cysteine and the closing phenylalanine or tryptophan. The order of the fields is D gene, J gene, clone size, V gene, CDR3 length, CDR3 protein, CDR3 DNA. The D gene is left open where the match is weak. The size of a clone is reported for some rows only, either as once, few or many, or as a class for expanded clones.

d_call: NA
j_call: TRBJ1-1
clone_size: many
v_call: TRBV20-1
cdr3_length: 14
cdr3_aa: CSASWEGRNTEAFF
cdr3_nt: TGCAGTGCCTCTTGGGAGGGGCGAAACACTGAAGCTTTCTTT

d_call: NA
j_call: TRBJ2-1
clone_size: NA
v_call: TRBV29-1
cdr3_length: 14
cdr3_aa: CSGTLGDHTTEQFF
cdr3_nt: TGCAGCGGAACTTTAGGGGACCATACGACTGAGCAGTTCTTC

d_call: NA
j_call: TRBJ2-1
clone_size: many
v_call: TRBV5-4
cdr3_length: 17
cdr3_aa: CASSKKRALSTDNEQFF
cdr3_nt: TGTGCCAGCAGCAAAAAAAGGGCCCTGAGTACGGATAATGAGCAGTTCTTC

d_call: NA
j_call: TRBJ2-3
clone_size: many
v_call: TRBV18
cdr3_length: 14
cdr3_aa: CASSLVTDTDTQYF
cdr3_nt: TGTGCCAGCTCACTCGTGACAGACACAGATACGCAGTATTTT

d_call: NA
j_call: TRBJ2-3
clone_size: many
v_call: TRBV11-2
cdr3_length: 16
cdr3_aa: CASRVAWGVGTDTQYF
cdr3_nt: TGTGCCAGCAGAGTCGCGTGGGGGGTGGGCACAGATACGCAGTATTTT

d_call: NA
j_call: TRBJ2-1
clone_size: many
v_call: TRBV18
cdr3_length: 15
cdr3_aa: CASSPGTGTSDEQFF
cdr3_nt: TGTGCCAGCTCACCCGGGACTGGGACGAGCGATGAGCAGTTCTTC

d_call: NA
j_call: TRBJ2-2
clone_size: medium-sized
v_call: TRBV6-5
cdr3_length: 14
cdr3_aa: CASSSGWNTGELFF
cdr3_nt: TGTGCCAGCAGCTCCGGTTGGAACACCGGGGAGCTGTTTTTT

d_call: NA
j_call: TRBJ2-3
clone_size: many
v_call: TRBV14
cdr3_length: 15
cdr3_aa: CASSQETFYTDTQYF
cdr3_nt: TGTGCCAGCAGCCAAGAAACGTTCTACACAGATACGCAGTATTTT

d_call: NA
j_call: TRBJ1-1
clone_size: NA
v_call: TRBV4-3
cdr3_length: 13
cdr3_aa: CASSQDEVSEAFF
cdr3_nt: TGCGCCAGCAGCCAAGATGAGGTCTCCGAAGCTTTCTTT

d_call: NA
j_call: TRBJ2-6
clone_size: many
v_call: TRBV29-1
cdr3_length: 12
cdr3_aa: CSVESGANVLTF
cdr3_nt: TGCAGCGTTGAATCCGGGGCCAACGTCCTGACTTTC

d_call: TRBD1
j_call: TRBJ1-1
clone_size: many
v_call: TRBV11-3
cdr3_length: 13
cdr3_aa: CASSIQGGTEAFF
cdr3_nt: TGTGCCAGCAGCATACAGGGGGGGACTGAAGCTTTCTTT

d_call: TRBD1
j_call: TRBJ2-4
clone_size: many
v_call: TRBV7-9
cdr3_length: 16
cdr3_aa: CASSRDRGVAKNIQYF
cdr3_nt: TGTGCCAGCAGCAGGGACAGGGGCGTAGCCAAAAACATTCAGTACTTC

d_call: NA
j_call: TRBJ2-2
clone_size: many
v_call: TRBV12-3/TRBV12-4
cdr3_length: 14
cdr3_aa: CASSFHAYPGELFF
cdr3_nt: TGTGCCAGCAGTTTTCACGCCTATCCCGGGGAGCTGTTTTTT

d_call: NA
j_call: TRBJ2-1
clone_size: large
v_call: TRBV5-4
cdr3_length: 13
cdr3_aa: CASSEGTGNEQFF
cdr3_nt: TGTGCCAGCAGCGAAGGAACGGGGAATGAGCAGTTCTTC

d_call: TRBD1
j_call: TRBJ1-2
clone_size: many
v_call: TRBV4-1
cdr3_length: 14
cdr3_aa: CASSQAGGLYGYTF
cdr3_nt: TGCGCCAGCAGCCAGGCAGGGGGCCTATATGGCTACACCTTC

d_call: NA
j_call: TRBJ2-1
clone_size: many
v_call: TRBV14
cdr3_length: 16
cdr3_aa: CASSLMSRDLYNEQFF
cdr3_nt: TGTGCCAGCAGCCTCATGTCCCGGGACTTGTACAATGAGCAGTTCTTC

d_call: NA
j_call: TRBJ1-1
clone_size: NA
v_call: TRBV7-2
cdr3_length: 14
cdr3_aa: CASSLAGGATEAFF
cdr3_nt: TGTGCCAGCAGCTTAGCGGGGGGAGCCACTGAAGCTTTCTTT

d_call: NA
j_call: TRBJ1-1
clone_size: many
v_call: TRBV6-5
cdr3_length: 13
cdr3_aa: CASTQRWGGRAFF
cdr3_nt: TGTGCCAGCACTCAACGATGGGGAGGACGAGCTTTCTTT

d_call: TRBD1
j_call: TRBJ2-2
clone_size: many
v_call: TRBV5-1
cdr3_length: 15
cdr3_aa: CASSLEGQGTRELFF
cdr3_nt: TGCGCCAGCAGCCTTGAGGGACAGGGTACCCGGGAGCTGTTTTTT

d_call: TRBD2
j_call: TRBJ2-7
clone_size: NA
v_call: TRBV27
cdr3_length: 14
cdr3_aa: CASSPRTSGYEQYF
cdr3_nt: TGTGCCAGCAGTCCCCGGACTAGCGGCTACGAGCAGTACTTC

d_call: TRBD1
j_call: TRBJ1-1
clone_size: many
v_call: TRBV27
cdr3_length: 14
cdr3_aa: CASSLFQGGTEAFF
cdr3_nt: TGTGCCAGCAGTTTATTTCAGGGGGGCACTGAAGCTTTCTTT

d_call: NA
j_call: TRBJ1-1
clone_size: many
v_call: TRBV30
cdr3_length: 18
cdr3_aa: CAWGATTGSFIMNTEAFF
cdr3_nt: TGTGCCTGGGGCGCCACTACCGGGAGCTTCATTATGAACACTGAAGCTTTCTTT

d_call: TRBD2
j_call: TRBJ2-3
clone_size: NA
v_call: TRBV7-2
cdr3_length: 17
cdr3_aa: CASSQRGSGGFTDTQYF
cdr3_nt: TGTGCCAGCAGCCAGCGAGGGAGCGGGGGGTTCACAGATACGCAGTATTTT

d_call: NA
j_call: TRBJ1-3
clone_size: many
v_call: TRBV10-3
cdr3_length: 14
cdr3_aa: CAISKDVVGNTIYF
cdr3_nt: TGTGCCATCAGTAAGGACGTCGTTGGAAACACCATATATTTT

d_call: NA
j_call: TRBJ2-5
clone_size: many
v_call: TRBV11-1
cdr3_length: 17
cdr3_aa: CASSSGTVDFIVETQYF
cdr3_nt: TGTGCCAGCAGCTCTGGGACCGTGGATTTTATCGTGGAGACCCAGTACTTC

d_call: NA
j_call: TRBJ2-1
clone_size: NA
v_call: TRBV3-1
cdr3_length: 12
cdr3_aa: CASSQEPSVRFF
cdr3_nt: TGTGCCAGCAGCCAAGAGCCTAGCGTTAGGTTCTTC

d_call: NA
j_call: TRBJ2-7
clone_size: few
v_call: TRBV7-9
cdr3_length: 17
cdr3_aa: CASSSRIRGDSSYEQYF
cdr3_nt: TGTGCCAGCAGCTCCAGAATCCGGGGAGATTCCTCCTACGAGCAGTACTTC

d_call: TRBD2
j_call: TRBJ2-3
clone_size: many
v_call: TRBV19
cdr3_length: 13
cdr3_aa: CASGGASTDTQYF
cdr3_nt: TGTGCTAGCGGGGGGGCTAGCACAGATACGCAGTATTTT

d_call: TRBD1
j_call: TRBJ2-7
clone_size: NA
v_call: TRBV6-5
cdr3_length: 14
cdr3_aa: CASRGQEAGYEQYF
cdr3_nt: TGTGCCAGCAGGGGACAGGAGGCGGGCTACGAGCAGTACTTC

d_call: NA
j_call: TRBJ1-2
clone_size: many
v_call: TRBV4-3
cdr3_length: 15
cdr3_aa: CASSQAPTGYYGYTF
cdr3_nt: TGCGCCAGCAGCCAAGCCCCAACAGGGTACTATGGCTACACCTTC

d_call: NA
j_call: TRBJ2-7
clone_size: many
v_call: TRBV21-1
cdr3_length: 16
cdr3_aa: CASSEKKTGLTDEQYF
cdr3_nt: TGTGCCAGCAGCGAGAAGAAGACCGGACTAACCGACGAGCAGTACTTC

d_call: NA
j_call: TRBJ1-2
clone_size: many
v_call: TRBV2
cdr3_length: 14
cdr3_aa: CASSPAGRDYGYTF
cdr3_nt: TGTGCCAGCAGTCCGGCAGGGAGAGACTATGGCTACACCTTC

d_call: TRBD1
j_call: TRBJ2-7
clone_size: NA
v_call: TRBV5-1
cdr3_length: 14
cdr3_aa: CASSARDRGYEQYF
cdr3_nt: TGCGCCAGCAGCGCCCGGGACAGGGGTTACGAGCAGTACTTC

d_call: TRBD1
j_call: TRBJ1-2
clone_size: many
v_call: TRBV5-4
cdr3_length: 13
cdr3_aa: CASSQTGNYGYTF
cdr3_nt: TGTGCCAGCAGCCAGACAGGGAACTATGGCTACACCTTC

d_call: TRBD1
j_call: TRBJ2-1
clone_size: many
v_call: TRBV19
cdr3_length: 15
cdr3_aa: CASSIHRGQYNEQFF
cdr3_nt: TGTGCCAGTAGTATACATAGGGGGCAATACAATGAGCAGTTCTTC

d_call: TRBD2
j_call: TRBJ2-2
clone_size: many
v_call: TRBV19
cdr3_length: 16
cdr3_aa: CASSIPASGRSVELFF
cdr3_nt: TGTGCCAGTAGTATACCGGCTAGCGGGAGGTCCGTGGAGCTGTTTTTT

d_call: NA
j_call: TRBJ1-5
clone_size: many
v_call: TRBV5-1
cdr3_length: 14
cdr3_aa: CASRGDDSNQPQHF
cdr3_nt: TGCGCCAGCAGAGGCGACGACAGCAATCAGCCCCAGCATTTT

d_call: NA
j_call: TRBJ1-6
clone_size: many
v_call: TRBV11-2
cdr3_length: 14
cdr3_aa: CASSLRTVNSPLHF
cdr3_nt: TGTGCCAGCAGCTTAAGGACAGTAAATTCACCCCTCCACTTT

d_call: NA
j_call: TRBJ2-4
clone_size: NA
v_call: TRBV3-1
cdr3_length: 13
cdr3_aa: CASKELAKNIQYF
cdr3_nt: TGTGCCAGCAAAGAGCTAGCCAAAAACATTCAGTACTTC

d_call: NA
j_call: TRBJ2-7
clone_size: many
v_call: TRBV11-2
cdr3_length: 15
cdr3_aa: CASSTETGSAYEQYF
cdr3_nt: TGTGCCAGCAGCACCGAAACCGGGTCAGCCTACGAGCAGTACTTC

d_call: NA
j_call: TRBJ2-3
clone_size: NA
v_call: TRBV6-1
cdr3_length: 13
cdr3_aa: CASSEYSPDTQYF
cdr3_nt: TGTGCCAGCAGTGAATATTCCCCGGATACGCAGTATTTT

d_call: TRBD2
j_call: TRBJ2-7
clone_size: many
v_call: TRBV27
cdr3_length: 19
cdr3_aa: CASSSTGTSGSVHSYEQYF
cdr3_nt: TGTGCCAGCAGTTCGACCGGGACTAGCGGGAGCGTTCACTCCTACGAGCAGTACTTC

d_call: TRBD2
j_call: TRBJ2-4
clone_size: many
v_call: TRBV2
cdr3_length: 14
cdr3_aa: CASSVAGGPNIQYF
cdr3_nt: TGTGCCAGCTCGGTTGCGGGGGGTCCAAACATTCAGTACTTC

d_call: TRBD2
j_call: TRBJ2-3
clone_size: many
v_call: TRBV7-3
cdr3_length: 14
cdr3_aa: CASSLRGLTDTQYF
cdr3_nt: TGTGCCAGCAGCTTAAGGGGACTAACAGATACGCAGTATTTT

d_call: NA
j_call: TRBJ2-6
clone_size: many
v_call: TRBV7-9
cdr3_length: 18
cdr3_aa: CASSLTGELRSGANVLTF
cdr3_nt: TGTGCCAGCAGCTTAACTGGGGAACTAAGATCAGGGGCCAACGTCCTGACTTTC

d_call: NA
j_call: TRBJ1-2
clone_size: many
v_call: TRBV20-1
cdr3_length: 14
cdr3_aa: CSARVTSPNYGYTF
cdr3_nt: TGCAGTGCTAGAGTGACCTCTCCTAACTATGGCTACACCTTC

d_call: TRBD2
j_call: TRBJ2-7
clone_size: many
v_call: TRBV4-1
cdr3_length: 15
cdr3_aa: CASSQEGTRIYEQYF
cdr3_nt: TGCGCCAGCAGCCAAGAGGGGACTAGGATCTACGAGCAGTACTTC

d_call: NA
j_call: TRBJ1-1
clone_size: many
v_call: TRBV6-5
cdr3_length: 14
cdr3_aa: CASSYEVRNTEAFF
cdr3_nt: TGTGCCAGCAGTTACGAGGTACGGAACACTGAAGCTTTCTTT

d_call: NA
j_call: TRBJ1-3
clone_size: NA
v_call: TRBV11-2
cdr3_length: 15
cdr3_aa: CASSSRRDGRNTIYF
cdr3_nt: TGTGCCAGCAGCTCTCGCCGGGACGGCCGAAACACCATATATTTT

d_call: NA
j_call: TRBJ2-1
clone_size: many
v_call: TRBV14
cdr3_length: 17
cdr3_aa: CASSQGGGGWRYNEQFF
cdr3_nt: TGTGCCAGCAGCCAAGGAGGGGGGGGCTGGCGATACAATGAGCAGTTCTTC

d_call: TRBD1
j_call: TRBJ1-1
clone_size: many
v_call: TRBV2
cdr3_length: 14
cdr3_aa: CASRRQGRYTEAFF
cdr3_nt: TGTGCCAGCAGACGACAGGGGAGATACACTGAAGCTTTCTTT

d_call: TRBD2
j_call: TRBJ2-1
clone_size: many
v_call: TRBV29-1
cdr3_length: 13
cdr3_aa: CSVRGRAYNEQFF
cdr3_nt: TGCAGCGTTCGAGGGAGGGCTTACAATGAGCAGTTCTTC

d_call: NA
j_call: TRBJ2-2
clone_size: many
v_call: TRBV6-1
cdr3_length: 14
cdr3_aa: CALRGLVNTGELFF
cdr3_nt: TGTGCCCTCAGGGGATTGGTGAACACCGGGGAGCTGTTTTTT

d_call: NA
j_call: TRBJ2-6
clone_size: many
v_call: TRBV14
cdr3_length: 14
cdr3_aa: CASSHNPGANVLTF
cdr3_nt: TGTGCCAGCAGCCACAACCCCGGGGCCAACGTCCTGACTTTC

d_call: NA
j_call: TRBJ1-4
clone_size: NA
v_call: TRBV11-2
cdr3_length: 15
cdr3_aa: CASSFSDLSNEKLFF
cdr3_nt: TGTGCCAGCAGCTTTTCTGACTTATCTAATGAAAAACTGTTTTTT

d_call: TRBD1
j_call: TRBJ1-3
clone_size: many
v_call: TRBV20-1
cdr3_length: 14
cdr3_aa: CSASKEGARNTIYF
cdr3_nt: TGCAGTGCTAGCAAAGAGGGGGCCAGAAACACCATATATTTT

d_call: NA
j_call: TRBJ2-7
clone_size: few
v_call: TRBV7-9
cdr3_length: 12
cdr3_aa: CASSLAGAEQYF
cdr3_nt: TGTGCCAGCAGCTTAGCCGGGGCCGAGCAGTACTTC

d_call: TRBD1
j_call: TRBJ1-1
clone_size: many
v_call: TRBV12-5
cdr3_length: 14
cdr3_aa: CASGTNRGSREAFF
cdr3_nt: TGTGCTAGTGGAACAAACAGGGGAAGCCGTGAAGCTTTCTTT

d_call: NA
j_call: TRBJ2-3
clone_size: many
v_call: TRBV2
cdr3_length: 13
cdr3_aa: CASSGESTDTQYF
cdr3_nt: TGTGCCAGTTCAGGGGAGAGCACAGATACGCAGTATTTT